This TCR beta chain was retrieved from a study of shared clonotypes between healthy human individuals. Study conclusions and caveats: Clonotypes that were shared across a handful of donors made up 4.5% to 5% of naive CD4 clonotypes. Depth was large, yet rarefaction showed that sorted-subset sequencing was incomplete.

To note about this clone: What it binds is unknown.

Among the donors, all were Caucasian adults who lived in Nashville, Tennessee. It was at deep level that the assay was run. Assay used: immunoSEQ multiplex PCR; TCRdb lists only in-frame clones, some missing. The repertoire includes approximately 2.5 million clones, 93% of them detected once, and around 0.4% sits in the top ten. This CDR3 has 13 residues. Trimming took 7 bases from V and 2 from J; bases not matched to a gene: 3. Germline V gene data show CDR1 as SQVTM and CDR2 as ANQGSEA. Material: naive CD4+ T cells from PBMCs. Subset meaning: CD45RA+ positively selected. The chain is built from TRBV29-1 and TRBJ2-2, with 8 bases identical to TRBD1. The clonotype comes from a man aged 18-30 years in good health. Some clones in this sample may be carry-over from other donors' samples. The CDR3, as DNA: TGCAGCGCAACAGGGGGAAACACCGGGGAGCTGTTTTTT. It codes for CSATGGNTGELFF.